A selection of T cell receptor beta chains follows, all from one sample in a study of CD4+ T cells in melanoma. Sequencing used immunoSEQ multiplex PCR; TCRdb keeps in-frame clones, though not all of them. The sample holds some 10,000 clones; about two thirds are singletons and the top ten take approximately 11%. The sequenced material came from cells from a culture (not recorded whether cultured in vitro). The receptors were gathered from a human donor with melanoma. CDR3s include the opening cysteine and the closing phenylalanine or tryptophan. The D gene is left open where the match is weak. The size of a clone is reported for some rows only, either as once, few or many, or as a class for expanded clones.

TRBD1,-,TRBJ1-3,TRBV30,TGTGCCTGGGCAGGGGGTTTGACAGGCGTCGACACCATATATTTT,CAWAGGLTGVDTIYF
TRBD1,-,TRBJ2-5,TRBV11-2,TGTGCCAGCAGCCCCAGGGGGCGGGAGACCCAGTACTTC,CASSPRGRETQYF
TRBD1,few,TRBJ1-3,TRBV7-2,TGTGCCAGCAGCCCCAGGGCACAGGGGCATCCCGGCTCTGGAAACACCATATATTTT,CASSPRAQGHPGSGNTIYF
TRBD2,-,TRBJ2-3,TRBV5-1,TGCGCCAGCTCCCTCTTGACTAGCGGGAGTAACACAGATACGCAGTATTTT,CASSLLTSGSNTDTQYF
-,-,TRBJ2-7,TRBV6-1,TGTGCCAGCCCTGACAGTTCCTACGAGCAGTACTTC,CASPDSSYEQYF
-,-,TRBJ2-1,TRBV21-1,TGTGCCAGCAGCACAGGGGTCTGGTCCAATGAGCAGTTCTTC,CASSTGVWSNEQFF
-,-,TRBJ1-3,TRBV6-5,TGTGCCAGCTCCCGGGGCAGACTTGGAAACACCATATATTTT,CASSRGRLGNTIYF
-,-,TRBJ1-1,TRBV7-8,TGTGCCAGCAGCTTCGCGAAGAATACTGAAGCTTTCTTT,CASSFAKNTEAFF
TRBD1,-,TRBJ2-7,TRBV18,TGTGCCAGCTCACCACGACCTCCTACACTGACAGGGCCCTACGAGCAGTACTTC,CASSPRPPTLTGPYEQYF
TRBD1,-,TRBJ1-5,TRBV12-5,TGTGCTAGTGGTTTGGGCCGGGACAGGGCCGACAATCAGCCCCAGCATTTT,CASGLGRDRADNQPQHF
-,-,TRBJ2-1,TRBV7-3,TGTGCCAGCAGCTTAACCCCTAGTTTGGGTGAGCAGTTCTTC,CASSLTPSLGEQFF
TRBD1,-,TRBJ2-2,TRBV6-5,TGTGCCAGCACCAGGGGGACGGAGCTGTTTTTT,CASTRGTELFF
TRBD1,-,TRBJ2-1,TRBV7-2,TGTGCCAGCAGCCGGTCGGACAGGGGCTACAATGAGCAGTTCTTC,CASSRSDRGYNEQFF
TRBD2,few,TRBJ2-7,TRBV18,TGTGCCAGCTCACAGACTAGCGGGGCCGCCGAGCAGTACTTC,CASSQTSGAAEQYF
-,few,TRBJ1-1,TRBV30,TGTGCCTGGAGCCGTATGAACACTGAAGCTTTCTTT,CAWSRMNTEAFF
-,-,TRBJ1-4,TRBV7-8,TGTGCCAGCAGCTTCGTCCCGGGAACAACTAATGAAAAACTGTTTTTT,CASSFVPGTTNEKLFF
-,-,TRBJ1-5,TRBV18,TGTGCCAGCTCACCAGGGGAAAGCAATCAGCCCCAGCATTTT,CASSPGESNQPQHF
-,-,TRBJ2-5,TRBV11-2,TGTGCCAGCAGCTTAGGGTACCAAGAGACCCAGTACTTC,CASSLGYQETQYF
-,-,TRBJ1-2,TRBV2,TGTGCCAGCAGTGAACTCAGGGTCTATGGCTACACCTTC,CASSELRVYGYTF
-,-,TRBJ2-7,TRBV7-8,TGTGCCAGCAGCTTGGGGGGTCCCTTCTACGAGCAGTACTTC,CASSLGGPFYEQYF
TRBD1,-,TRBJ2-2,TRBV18,TGTGCCAGCTCACCTAGGGGACAGGGGAGCACCGGGGAGCTGTTTTTT,CASSPRGQGSTGELFF
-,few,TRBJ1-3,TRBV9,TGTGCCAGCAGCGTAGACAGGGACTCTGGAAACACCATATATTTT,CASSVDRDSGNTIYF
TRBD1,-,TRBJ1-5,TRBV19,TGTGCCAGTAGTAGACAGGGAGGGGAAGGGCAGCCCCAGCATTTT,CASSRQGGEGQPQHF
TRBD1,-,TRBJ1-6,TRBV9,TGTGCCAGTAACCAGGGGGAACAATCACCCCTCCACTTT,CASNQGEQSPLHF
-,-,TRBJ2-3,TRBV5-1,TGCGCCAGCACCTGGAGGGGCAGGGGTGGAGCAGATACGCAGTATTTT,CASTWRGRGGADTQYF
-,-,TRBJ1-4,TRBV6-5,TGTGCCAGCAGTTACGAGGGGAAGGGTGGGGAAAAACTGTTTTTT,CASSYEGKGGEKLFF
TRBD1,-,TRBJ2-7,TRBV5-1,TGCGCCAGCAGCTTGGAACCGGGACAGAACATCTACGAGCAGTACTTC,CASSLEPGQNIYEQYF
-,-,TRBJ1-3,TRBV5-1,TGCGCCAGCAGCGCTGGGGGAGGACAGTTCCGCTCTGGAAACACCATATATTTT,CASSAGGGQFRSGNTIYF
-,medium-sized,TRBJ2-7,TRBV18,TGTGCCAGCTCACCAAAGGACGAGCAGTACTTC,CASSPKDEQYF
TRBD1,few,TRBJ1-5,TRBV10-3,TGTGCCATCAGTGACTCGACAGGGTATCAGCCCCAGCATTTT,CAISDSTGYQPQHF
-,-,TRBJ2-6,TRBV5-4,TGTGCCAGCAGCCCAGGAGGCTCTGGGGCCAACGTCCTGACTTTC,CASSPGGSGANVLTF
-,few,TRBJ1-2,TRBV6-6,TGTGCCAGCAGTTTACAGTCTGGAGGGGGCTACACCTTC,CASSLQSGGGYTF
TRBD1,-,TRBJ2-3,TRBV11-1,TGTGCCAGCAGCCTTGACAGGGGTCGGACAGATACGCAGTATTTT,CASSLDRGRTDTQYF